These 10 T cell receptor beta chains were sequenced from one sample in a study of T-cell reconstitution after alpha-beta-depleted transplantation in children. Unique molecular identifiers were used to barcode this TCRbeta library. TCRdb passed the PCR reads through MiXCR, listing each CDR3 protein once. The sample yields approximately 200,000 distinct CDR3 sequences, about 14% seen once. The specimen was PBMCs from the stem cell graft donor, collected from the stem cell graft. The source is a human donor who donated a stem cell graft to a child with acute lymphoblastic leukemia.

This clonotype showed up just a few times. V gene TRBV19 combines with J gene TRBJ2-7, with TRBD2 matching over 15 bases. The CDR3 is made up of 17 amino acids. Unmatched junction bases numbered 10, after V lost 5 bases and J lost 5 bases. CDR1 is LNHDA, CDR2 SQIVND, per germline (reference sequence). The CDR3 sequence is CASSGSGLAGGGHEQYF. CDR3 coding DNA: TGTGCCAGTAGTGGCTCGGGACTAGCGGGAGGAGGACACGAGCAGTACTTC. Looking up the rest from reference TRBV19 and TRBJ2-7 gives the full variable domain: DGGITQSPKYLFRKEGQNVTLSCEQNLNHDAMYWYRQDPGQGLRLIYYSQIVNDFQKGDIAEGYSVSREKKESFPLTVTSAQKNPTAFYLCASSGSGLAGGGHEQYFGPGTRLTVT.

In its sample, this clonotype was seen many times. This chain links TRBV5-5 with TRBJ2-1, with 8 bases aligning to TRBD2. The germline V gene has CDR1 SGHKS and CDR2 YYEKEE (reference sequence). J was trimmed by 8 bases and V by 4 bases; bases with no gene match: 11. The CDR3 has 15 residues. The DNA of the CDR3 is TGTGCCAGCAGCCAGACGGTTAGCGGGATAGATGAGCAGTTCTTC. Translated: CASSQTVSGIDEQFF.

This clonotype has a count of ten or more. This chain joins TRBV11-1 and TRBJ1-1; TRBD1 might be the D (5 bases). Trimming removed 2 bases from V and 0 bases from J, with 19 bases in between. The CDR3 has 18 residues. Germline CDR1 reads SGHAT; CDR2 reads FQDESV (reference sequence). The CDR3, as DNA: TGTGCCAGCAGCTTACGACTGAAGGGGACGAGCTTGAACACTGAAGCTTTCTTT. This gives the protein CASSLRLKGTSLNTEAFF.

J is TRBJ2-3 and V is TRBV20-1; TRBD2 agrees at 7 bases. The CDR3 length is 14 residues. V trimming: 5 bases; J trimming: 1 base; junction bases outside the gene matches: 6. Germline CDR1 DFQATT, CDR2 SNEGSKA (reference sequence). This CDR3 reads CSAGEGGRTDTQYF. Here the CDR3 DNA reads TGCAGTGCTGGGGAGGGCGGCCGCACAGATACGCAGTATTTT.

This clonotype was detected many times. CDR3 DNA sequence: TGTGCCAGCAGTTTAAGTCTCGGGGTTACGCAGTATTTT. As protein: CASSLSLGVTQYF. The chain recombines TRBV12-3 or TRBV12-4 with TRBJ2-3, with a possible D match to TRBD2 (5 bases). CDR3 length: 13 amino acids. V lost 2 bases to trimming and J lost 8 bases, with 11 bases between them.

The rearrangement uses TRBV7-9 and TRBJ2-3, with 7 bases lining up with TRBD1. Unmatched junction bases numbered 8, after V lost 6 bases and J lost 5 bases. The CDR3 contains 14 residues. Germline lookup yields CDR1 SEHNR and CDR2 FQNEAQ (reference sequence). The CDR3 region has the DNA TGTGCCAGCAGACCAACAGGGGTGCAAGATACGCAGTATTTT. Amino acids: CASRPTGVQDTQYF. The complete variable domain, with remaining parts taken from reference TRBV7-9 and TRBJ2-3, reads DTGVSQNPRHKITKRGQNVTFRCDPISEHNRLYWYRQTLGQGPEFLTYFQNEAQLEKSRLLSDRFSAERPKGSFSTLEIQRTEQGDSAMYLCASRPTGVQDTQYFGPGTRLTVL.

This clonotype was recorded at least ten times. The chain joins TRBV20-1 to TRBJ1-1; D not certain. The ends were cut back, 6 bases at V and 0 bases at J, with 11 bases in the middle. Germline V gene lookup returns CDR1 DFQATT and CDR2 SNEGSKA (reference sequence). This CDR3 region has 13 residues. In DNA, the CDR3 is TGCAGTGCGAAGACAAGAGTGAACACTGAAGCTTTCTTT. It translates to CSAKTRVNTEAFF.

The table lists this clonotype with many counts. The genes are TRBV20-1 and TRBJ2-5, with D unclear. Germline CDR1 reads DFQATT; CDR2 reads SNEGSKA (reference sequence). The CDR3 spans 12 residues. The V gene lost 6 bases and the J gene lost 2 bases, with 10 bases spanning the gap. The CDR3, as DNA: TGCAGTGCCCCGGCAATACAAGAGACCCAGTACTTC. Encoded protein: CSAPAIQETQYF.

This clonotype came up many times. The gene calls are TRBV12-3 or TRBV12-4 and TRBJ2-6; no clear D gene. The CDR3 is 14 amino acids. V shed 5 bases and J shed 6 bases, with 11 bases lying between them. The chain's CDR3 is CASSIRASANVLTF. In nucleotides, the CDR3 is TGTGCCAGCAGTATCAGAGCCTCGGCCAACGTCCTGACTTTC.

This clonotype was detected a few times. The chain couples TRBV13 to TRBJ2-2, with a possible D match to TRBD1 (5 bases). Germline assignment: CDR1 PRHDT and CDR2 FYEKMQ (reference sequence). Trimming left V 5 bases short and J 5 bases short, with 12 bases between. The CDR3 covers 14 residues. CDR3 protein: CASSPPRVTGELFF. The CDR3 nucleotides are TGTGCCAGCAGCCCCCCCAGGGTAACCGGGGAGCTGTTTTTT.